The present TCR beta chain was sequenced within a study of cytomegalovirus exposure and HLA in healthy donors. General study results and limits: TCR beta V- and J-gene trimming, according to a later analysis, was linked to a missense DCLRE1C variant. TRBV6-2, TRBV6-3 and some other V segments were unresolvable in 87-base-pair reads. For most TCR sequences rarity was the rule, although some public TCRs occurred in many donors.

As concerns this clone: Its specificity is not known.

Per the germline V gene, CDR1 is SQVTM and CDR2 is ANQGSEA. This CDR3 contains 15 residues. The V and J ends lost 5 bases and 4 bases respectively, with 20 bases between them. Primers included in the PCR were 60 Vbeta and 13 Jbeta primers. The repertoire was sequenced with immunoSEQ multiplex PCR; TCRdb's copy has only in-frame clones and lacks some. The sample contains more than 90,000 clones, more than 70% of which appear only once. The source is a man aged 50 to 59 in good health and CMV-seropositive. The specimen was PBMCs. This chain connects TRBV29-1 to TRBJ1-2; D might be TRBD1 (6 bases). In DNA form, the CDR3 reads TGCAGCGTTTGGGCCCCCTACTTGGACAGCTATGGCTACACCTTC. It encodes CSVWAPYLDSYGYTF.